The entry below gives a single T cell receptor beta chain sequence along with its context. Its target is not known. The sample belongs to a study of CD8+CD57+ T cells in acquired aplastic anemia. Overall study context: Quantities of DNA derived from sorted CD4+ and CD8+ cells averaged around 3.2 ug. Researchers reported that healthy donors averaged about 10.8 million reads for CD4+ cells.

The CDR3 length is 11 residues. Germline values: CDR1 SGHDN, CDR2 FVKESK. Between the trimmed V and J ends, which lost 5 bases and 9 bases, there was a span of 10 bases. Study-wide findings and caveats: Patient and control CD8+ Simpson's diversity was not significantly different.

Profiling of TCR beta VDJ combinations and CDR3 sequences used genomic DNA as template. TCRdb reanalysed the reads using MiXCR and keeps one entry per CDR3 protein. The sample records around 190,000 distinct CDR3 sequences, around half being singletons. The TCR was taken from a human donor in good health, serving as a control. The genes are TRBV14 and TRBJ1-1; no reliable D call. Source material: sorted CD4+, CD8+, or CD8+CD57+ T cells (not recorded which) from PBMCs. The CDR3 nucleotides read TGTGCCAGCAGCGAGGACGGCAAAGCTTTCTTT. It translates to CASSEDGKAFF. The full variable domain, in which reference TRBV14 and TRBJ1-1 provide the parts outside the CDR3, is EAGVTQFPSHSVIEKGQTVTLRCDPISGHDNLYWYRRVMGKEIKFLLHFVKESKQDESGMPNNRFLAERTGGTYSTLKVQPAELEDSGVYFCASSEDGKAFFGQGTRLTVV.